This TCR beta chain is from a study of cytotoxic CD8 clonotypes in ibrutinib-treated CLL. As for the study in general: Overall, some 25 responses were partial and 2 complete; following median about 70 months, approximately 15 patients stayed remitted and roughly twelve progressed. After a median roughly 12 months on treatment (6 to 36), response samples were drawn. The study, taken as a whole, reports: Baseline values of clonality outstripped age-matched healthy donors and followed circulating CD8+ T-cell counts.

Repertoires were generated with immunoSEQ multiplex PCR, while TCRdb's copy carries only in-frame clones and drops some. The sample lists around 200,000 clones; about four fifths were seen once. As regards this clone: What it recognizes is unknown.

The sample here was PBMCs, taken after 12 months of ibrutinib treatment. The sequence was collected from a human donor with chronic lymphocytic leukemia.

In DNA, the CDR3 is TGTGCCAGCAGTTTCCGGTCGGTGGATGAGCAGTTCTTC. This gives the protein CASSFRSVDEQFF. The chain recombines TRBV27 with TRBJ2-1; D remains ambiguous. V shed 3 bases and J shed 8 bases, with 11 bases lying between them. The CDR3 spans 13 residues. The V gene's germline CDR1 is MNHEY and CDR2 SMNVEV (reference sequence).